This T cell receptor (beta chain) came from a study of blood T cell repertoires in COVID-19. About the study: Specimens from acute and convalescent COVID-19 originated in the United States, Italy and Spain.

V was trimmed by 6 bases and J by 4 bases, leaving 7 bases between them. The CDR3 is 11 residues long. Germline V gene lookup returns CDR1 MNHEY and CDR2 SVGEGT. The table came from immunoSEQ multiplex PCR; TCRdb's copy has only in-frame clones and leaves some out. This sample carries approximately 200,000 clones, about 85% of them seen once, and the ten largest clones take approximately 18%. The source of this sequence is a man in his forties who had recovered from COVID-19. The V gene is TRBV6-2 or TRBV6-3, the J gene TRBJ2-7, with D perhaps matching TRBD1 (5 bases). The sample taken for sequencing was PBMCs or T cells enriched from blood (not recorded which). CDR3 sequence reads: CASSHRYEQYF. CDR3 DNA: TGTGCCAGCAGCCACAGGTACGAGCAGTACTTC.